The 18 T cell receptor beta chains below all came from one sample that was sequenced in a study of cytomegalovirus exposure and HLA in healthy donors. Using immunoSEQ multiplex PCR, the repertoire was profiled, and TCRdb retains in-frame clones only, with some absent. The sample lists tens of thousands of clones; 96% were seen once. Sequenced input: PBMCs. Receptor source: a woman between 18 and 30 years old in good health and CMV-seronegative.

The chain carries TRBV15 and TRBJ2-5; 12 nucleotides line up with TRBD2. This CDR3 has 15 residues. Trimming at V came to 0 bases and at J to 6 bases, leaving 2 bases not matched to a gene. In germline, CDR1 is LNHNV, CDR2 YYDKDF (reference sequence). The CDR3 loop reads CATSRDTSGGKTQYF. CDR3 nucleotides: TGTGCCACCAGCAGAGATACTAGCGGGGGGAAGACCCAGTACTTC. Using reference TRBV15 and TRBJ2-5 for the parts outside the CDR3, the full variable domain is DAMVIQNPRYQVTQFGKPVTLSCSQTLNHNVMYWYQQKSSQAPKLLFHYYDKDFNNEADTPDNFQSRRPNTSFCFLDIRSPGLGDTAMYLCATSRDTSGGKTQYFGPGTRLLVL.

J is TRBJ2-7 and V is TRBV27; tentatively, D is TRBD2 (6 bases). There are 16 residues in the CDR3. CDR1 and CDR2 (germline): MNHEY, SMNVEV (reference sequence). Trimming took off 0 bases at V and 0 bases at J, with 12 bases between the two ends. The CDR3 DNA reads TGTGCCAGCAGTTTATCGGTCGGGAGCCCCTCCTACGAGCAGTACTTC. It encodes CASSLSVGSPSYEQYF.

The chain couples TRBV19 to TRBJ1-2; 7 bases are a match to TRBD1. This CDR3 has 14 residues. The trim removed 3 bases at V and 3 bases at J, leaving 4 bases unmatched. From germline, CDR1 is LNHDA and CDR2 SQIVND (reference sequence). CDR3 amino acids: CASSIGQGDYGYTF. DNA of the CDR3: TGTGCCAGTAGTATCGGCCAGGGGGACTATGGCTACACCTTC.

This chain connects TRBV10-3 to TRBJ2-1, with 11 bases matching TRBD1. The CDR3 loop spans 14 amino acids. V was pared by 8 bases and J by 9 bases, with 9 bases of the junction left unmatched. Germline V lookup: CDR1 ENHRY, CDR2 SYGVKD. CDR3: CAIGGQGALGEQFF. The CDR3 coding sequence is TGTGCCATCGGTGGACAGGGGGCTTTAGGTGAGCAGTTCTTC.

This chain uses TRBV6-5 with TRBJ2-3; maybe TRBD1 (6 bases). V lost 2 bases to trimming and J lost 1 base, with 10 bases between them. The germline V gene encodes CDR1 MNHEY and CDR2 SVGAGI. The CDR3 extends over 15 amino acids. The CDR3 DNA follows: TGTGCCAGCAGTTACCGGGACACCCGCACAGATACGCAGTATTTT. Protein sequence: CASSYRDTRTDTQYF.

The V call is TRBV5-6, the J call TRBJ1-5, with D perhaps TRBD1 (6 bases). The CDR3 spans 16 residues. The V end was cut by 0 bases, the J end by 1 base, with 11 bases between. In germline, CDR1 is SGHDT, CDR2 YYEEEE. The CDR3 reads CASSLGAGASNQPQHF. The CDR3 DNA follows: TGTGCCAGCAGCTTGGGGGCAGGGGCGAGCAATCAGCCCCAGCATTTT. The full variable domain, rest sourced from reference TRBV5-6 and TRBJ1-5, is DAGVTQSPTHLIKTRGQQVTLRCSPKSGHDTVSWYQQALGQGPQFIFQYYEEEERQRGNFPDRFSGHQFPNYSSELNVNALLLGDSALYLCASSLGAGASNQPQHFGDGTRLSIL.

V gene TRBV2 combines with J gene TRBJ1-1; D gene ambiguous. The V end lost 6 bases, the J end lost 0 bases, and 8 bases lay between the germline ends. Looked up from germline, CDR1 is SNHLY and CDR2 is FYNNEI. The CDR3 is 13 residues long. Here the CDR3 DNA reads TGTGCCAGCAGGAACGAGATGAACACTGAAGCTTTCTTT. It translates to CASRNEMNTEAFF.

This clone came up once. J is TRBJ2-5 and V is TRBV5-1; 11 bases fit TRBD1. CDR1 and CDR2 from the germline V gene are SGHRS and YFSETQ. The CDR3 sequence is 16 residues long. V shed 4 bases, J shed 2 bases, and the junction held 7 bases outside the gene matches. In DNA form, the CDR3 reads TGCGCCAGCAGCCCTGGTGGGACAGGGGGACAAGAGACCCAGTACTTC. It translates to CASSPGGTGGQETQYF.

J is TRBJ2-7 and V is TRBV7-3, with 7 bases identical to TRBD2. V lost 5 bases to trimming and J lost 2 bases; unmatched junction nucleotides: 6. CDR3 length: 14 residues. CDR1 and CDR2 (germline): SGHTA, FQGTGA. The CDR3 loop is CASSPSGPTYEQYF. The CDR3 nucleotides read TGTGCCAGCAGCCCTAGCGGACCCACCTACGAGCAGTACTTC.

CDR3 bases: TGTGCCAGCAGTGAATCCCCCGGCCCCCGACTAGCGGGTGAGCAGTATTTT. This translates into CASSESPGPRLAGEQYF. The J gene is TRBJ2-3, the V gene TRBV2, with 10 bases identical to TRBD2. The CDR3 runs to 17 residues. V shed 2 bases, J shed 11 bases, and the junction held 16 bases outside the gene matches. Germline-derived CDR1 and CDR2 are SNHLY and FYNNEI.

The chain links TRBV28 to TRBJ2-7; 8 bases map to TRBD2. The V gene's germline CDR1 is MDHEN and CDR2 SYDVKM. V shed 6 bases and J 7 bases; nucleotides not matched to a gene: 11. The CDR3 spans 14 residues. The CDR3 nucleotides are TGTGCCAGCAGCTTCGCCCCCGGGAGGGGTGAGCAGTACTTC. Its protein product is CASSFAPGRGEQYF.

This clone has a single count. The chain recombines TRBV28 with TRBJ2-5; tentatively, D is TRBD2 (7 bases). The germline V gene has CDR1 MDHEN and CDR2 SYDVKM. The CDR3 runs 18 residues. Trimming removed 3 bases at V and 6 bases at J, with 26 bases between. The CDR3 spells CASSFPDGFLAGGQTQYF. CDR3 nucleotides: TGTGCCAGCAGTTTCCCTGACGGGTTTCTGGCCGGGGGGCAGACCCAGTACTTC.

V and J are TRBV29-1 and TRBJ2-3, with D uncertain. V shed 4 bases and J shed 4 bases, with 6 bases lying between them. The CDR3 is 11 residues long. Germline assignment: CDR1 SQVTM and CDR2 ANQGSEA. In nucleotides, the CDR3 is TGCAGCGTTGGGGCCCCAGATACGCAGTATTTT. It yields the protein CSVGAPDTQYF.

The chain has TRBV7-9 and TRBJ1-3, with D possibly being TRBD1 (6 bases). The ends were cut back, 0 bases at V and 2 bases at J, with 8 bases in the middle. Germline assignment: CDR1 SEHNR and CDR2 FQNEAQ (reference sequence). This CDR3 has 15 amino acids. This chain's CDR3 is CASSLAGGAGNTIYF. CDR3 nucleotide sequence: TGTGCCAGCAGCTTAGCAGGGGGGGCTGGAAACACCATATATTTT.

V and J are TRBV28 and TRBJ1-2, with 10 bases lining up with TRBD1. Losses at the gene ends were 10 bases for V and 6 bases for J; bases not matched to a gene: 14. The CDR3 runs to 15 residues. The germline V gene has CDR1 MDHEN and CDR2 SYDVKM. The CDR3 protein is CATKGQGKSIHGYTF. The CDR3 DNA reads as TGTGCCACCAAGGGACAGGGGAAGTCTATTCATGGCTACACCTTC.

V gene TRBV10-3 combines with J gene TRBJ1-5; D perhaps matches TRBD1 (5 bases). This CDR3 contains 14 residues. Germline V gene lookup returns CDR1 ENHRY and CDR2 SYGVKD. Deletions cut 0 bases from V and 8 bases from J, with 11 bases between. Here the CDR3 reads CAISESRTPEPQHF. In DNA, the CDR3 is TGTGCCATCAGTGAGTCGCGGACACCAGAGCCCCAGCATTTT.

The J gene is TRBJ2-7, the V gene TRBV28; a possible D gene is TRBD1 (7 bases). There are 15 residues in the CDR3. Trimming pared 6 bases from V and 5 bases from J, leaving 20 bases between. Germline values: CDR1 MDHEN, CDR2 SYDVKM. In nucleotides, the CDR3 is TGTGCCAGCAGCCCCCAGGGGGGCCAACGGGACGAGCAGTACTTC. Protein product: CASSPQGGQRDEQYF. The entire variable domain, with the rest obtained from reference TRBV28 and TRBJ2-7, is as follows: DVKVTQSSRYLVKRTGEKVFLECVQDMDHENMFWYRQDPGLGLRLIYFSYDVKMKEKGDIPEGYSVSREKKERFSLILESASTNQTSMYLCASSPQGGQRDEQYFGPGTRLTVT.

The CDR3 nucleotides are TGTGCCTGGAGTGTAATAGGACAGGCCAGACCTGGGGCCAACGTCCTGACTTTC. It specifies CAWSVIGQARPGANVLTF. The rearrangement uses TRBV30 and TRBJ2-6, with 7 nucleotides matching TRBD1. This CDR3 spans 18 amino acids. Unmatched junction bases numbered 10, after V lost 0 bases and J lost 2 bases. Germline CDR1 is GTSNPN and CDR2 is SVGIG (reference sequence).